Following are 20 T cell receptor beta chains from one sample sequenced in a study of response to subunit inactivated influenza vaccine. TCRdb reprocessed the RT-PCR reads with MiXCR, giving one entry per CDR3 protein. Found here are approximately 500,000 distinct CDR3 sequences, around 13% of them singletons; the top ten hold around 10%. Sequenced here: PBMCs from blood, sampled 12 days after vaccination. These TCRs come from a man aged 45-65 years who received an inactivated influenza vaccine.

This clonotype has only a few counts. The V call is TRBV5-1, the J call TRBJ2-6; tentative D call: TRBD1 (6 bases). With 3 bases removed from V and 0 bases from J, the gap between germline ends came to 16 bases. Germline V lookup: CDR1 SGHRS, CDR2 YFSETQ. The CDR3 contains 18 residues. DNA for the CDR3: TGCGCCAGCAGCTCGGGGACACTTGCCATCTCTGGGGCCAACGTCCTGACTTTC. This encodes CASSSGTLAISGANVLTF.

There are many counts of this clonotype. The chain couples TRBV12-3 or TRBV12-4 to TRBJ2-1; unclear D gene. The CDR3 has 13 residues. The V and J ends lost 3 bases and 5 bases respectively, with 8 bases between them. The CDR3 region is CASSFRTHNEQFF. The CDR3 DNA sequence: TGTGCCAGCAGTTTCCGAACACACAATGAGCAGTTCTTC.

This clonotype was counted at least ten times. The CDR3 region has the DNA TGTGCCATCAGCACAGGGGAAGAGACCCAGTACTTC. This codes for CAISTGEETQYF. The chain carries TRBV10-3 and TRBJ2-5; 7 nucleotides line up with TRBD1. This CDR3 is built from 12 residues. The V and J ends lost 6 bases and 3 bases, in that order; junction bases with no gene match: 1. Germline values: CDR1 ENHRY, CDR2 SYGVKD.

This clonotype was picked up a small number of times. The V gene is TRBV2, the J gene TRBJ2-7; no definite D call. Germline CDR1 reads SNHLY; CDR2 reads FYNNEI. The CDR3 is 13 residues long. Between the trimmed V and J ends, which lost 0 bases and 12 bases, there was a span of 15 bases. As DNA, the CDR3 is TGTGCCAGCAGTGAAGCGATCCATGGGTCGGGGTACTTC. It translates to CASSEAIHGSGYF.

This clonotype was counted many times. The chain couples TRBV14 to TRBJ1-2, with no clear D. The V gene's germline CDR1 is SGHDN and CDR2 FVKESK. The CDR3 spans 17 residues. Trimming stripped 0 bases from V and 0 bases from J, with 14 bases between. CDR3 in amino acids: CASSQDPFTLANYGYTF. The CDR3 nucleotides read TGTGCCAGCAGCCAAGATCCGTTTACTTTAGCTAACTATGGCTACACCTTC.

This clonotype appeared a few times. The chain employs TRBV24-1 and TRBJ2-2; TRBD1 matches at 7 bases. Germline V gene sequence: CDR1 KGHDR, CDR2 SFDVKD. The CDR3 is 17 amino acids. Trimming removed 4 bases from V and 3 bases from J; junction bases left unmatched: 10. For the CDR3, the DNA is TGTGCCACCAGTGACCCCCCGGGAACAGGGGACACCGGGGAGCTGTTTTTT. Translated, it gives CATSDPPGTGDTGELFF.

This clonotype was recorded a few times. This chain links TRBV2 with TRBJ1-2; D not certain. V was trimmed by 6 bases and J by 10 bases, leaving 21 bases between them. Germline CDR1 SNHLY, CDR2 FYNNEI. CDR3 length equals 14 residues. The CDR3, as DNA: TGTGCCAGCAGCCCCCTTGTGGAGGGCGGTGACTACACCTTC. Protein sequence: CASSPLVEGGDYTF.

The J gene is TRBJ1-4, the V gene TRBV15; D gene unclear. The CDR3 contains 15 residues. CDR1 is LNHNV, CDR2 YYDKDF, per germline (reference sequence). The V and J ends lost 1 base and 8 bases respectively, with 14 bases between them. The CDR3 sequence is CATSRAPRPEEKLFF. CDR3 DNA: TGTGCCACCAGCAGAGCACCACGTCCTGAGGAAAAACTGTTTTTT.

The V call is TRBV7-2, the J call TRBJ2-1; TRBD1 is a possible D gene (5 bases). V lost 6 bases and J lost 0, with 9 bases in between. Germline CDR1 SGHTA, CDR2 FQGNSA. This CDR3 comprises 14 residues. This CDR3 reads CASRGQSSYNEQFF. The CDR3 nucleotides read TGTGCCAGCAGAGGACAAAGCTCCTACAATGAGCAGTTCTTC.

This clonotype was recorded many times. As DNA, the CDR3 is TGCAGTGCTCACAACTCCATGAATCAGCCCCAGCATTTT. It encodes CSAHNSMNQPQHF. The rearrangement links TRBV20-1 to TRBJ1-5; D gene ambiguous. There are 13 residues in the CDR3. Per germline, CDR1 DFQATT and CDR2 SNEGSKA (reference sequence). V lost 5 bases, J lost 4 bases, and 12 bases lay in between.

This chain links TRBV7-9 with TRBJ2-2; unclear D gene. CDR1 and CDR2 from the germline V gene are SEHNR and FQNEAQ (reference sequence). The CDR3 contains 14 residues. Trimming left V 6 bases short and J 0 bases short, with 8 bases between. The CDR3 region has the DNA TGTGCCAGCAGACCCACATCGAACACCGGGGAGCTGTTTTTT. Its translation is CASRPTSNTGELFF. The variable domain in full, completed from reference TRBV7-9 and TRBJ2-2, reads DTGVSQNPRHKITKRGQNVTFRCDPISEHNRLYWYRQTLGQGPEFLTYFQNEAQLEKSRLLSDRFSAERPKGSFSTLEIQRTEQGDSAMYLCASRPTSNTGELFFGEGSRLTVL.

The chain links TRBV7-2 to TRBJ2-5; 9 positions agree with TRBD1. With 6 bases clipped from V and 6 bases from J, the junction kept 11 bases outside the gene matches. This CDR3 has 15 amino acids. Germline V CDR1 and CDR2: SGHTA, FQGNSA. The CDR3 sequence is CASRGGDRDGKTQYF. In nucleotides, the CDR3 is TGTGCCAGCAGGGGGGGGGACAGGGATGGAAAGACCCAGTACTTC.

The chain joins TRBV6-2 or TRBV6-3 to TRBJ2-7; the D is unclear. This CDR3 has 13 amino acids. Trimming stripped 6 bases from V and 1 base from J, with 10 bases between. The germline V gene has CDR1 MNHEY and CDR2 SVGEGT. The CDR3 loop reads CASRLDWSYEQYF. CDR3 coding DNA: TGTGCCAGCAGGCTAGACTGGTCCTACGAGCAGTACTTC.

This clonotype appeared many times. The V gene is TRBV7-9, the J gene TRBJ2-2; the D gene is possibly TRBD1 (6 bases). From germline, CDR1 is SEHNR and CDR2 FQNEAQ (reference sequence). V lost 5 bases, J lost 6 bases, and 10 bases lay in between. The CDR3 has 13 residues. The CDR3 is CASSGGASGELFF. The CDR3 nucleotides are TGTGCCAGCAGCGGGGGCGCCTCCGGGGAGCTGTTTTTT.

The genes are TRBV10-3 and TRBJ2-3; no clear D gene. Germline CDR1 and CDR2: ENHRY and SYGVKD. V lost 4 bases and J lost 4, with 9 bases in between. The CDR3 consists of 13 residues. The CDR3 spells CAISGTPPDTQYF. CDR3 in DNA: TGTGCCATCAGTGGGACGCCCCCAGATACGCAGTATTTT.

The chain uses TRBV6-1 and TRBJ2-3, with D tentatively TRBD2 (6 bases). The CDR3 is 13 residues long. The germline CDR1 and CDR2 sequences are MNHNS and SASEGT. V was pared by 6 bases and J by 2 bases, with 9 bases between. The chain's CDR3 is CASSAGNTDTQYF. CDR3 in DNA: TGTGCCAGCAGCGCGGGAAACACAGATACGCAGTATTTT.

A few counts support this clonotype. The V gene is TRBV4-2, the J gene TRBJ2-5; D unresolved. Germline lookup yields CDR1 LGHNA and CDR2 YNFKEQ. CDR3 length: 15 residues. V was trimmed by 0 bases and J by 1 base, leaving 9 bases between them. This CDR3 reads CASSQDFTAQETQYF. The CDR3 region has the DNA TGTGCCAGCAGCCAAGATTTTACAGCCCAAGAGACCCAGTACTTC.

This chain links TRBV27 with TRBJ2-7; 10 nucleotides align to TRBD2. With V trimmed by 6 bases and J by 2 bases, 10 bases remained unmatched. Germline V CDR1 and CDR2: MNHEY, SMNVEV (reference sequence). The CDR3 covers 16 residues. Here the CDR3 reads CASSRAPSGGTYEQYF. CDR3 nucleotides: TGTGCCAGCAGCCGTGCCCCTAGCGGGGGTACCTACGAGCAGTACTTC.

This clonotype has just a few counts. This rearrangement joins TRBV11-2 to TRBJ2-1, with D possibly matching TRBD2 (5 bases). This CDR3 has 17 residues. CDR1 and CDR2 from the germline V gene are SGHAT and FQNNGV. With 1 base removed from V and 6 bases from J, the gap between germline ends came to 19 bases. The DNA of the CDR3 is TGTGCCAGCAGCTTAGGAGTTCTGGAGGAGCGGAGCAATGAGCAGTTCTTC. As protein: CASSLGVLEERSNEQFF.

This clonotype was seen a handful of times. In nucleotides, the CDR3 is TGTGCCATCAGTGACCCGAGGGGCGAACATCAAGAGACCCAGTACTTC. Protein: CAISDPRGEHQETQYF. The chain has TRBV10-3 and TRBJ2-5; D assignment may be TRBD1 or TRBD2 (5 bases each). Trimming pared 3 bases from V and 2 bases from J, leaving 16 bases between. Germline CDR1 reads ENHRY; CDR2 reads SYGVKD. The CDR3 is made up of 16 amino acids.